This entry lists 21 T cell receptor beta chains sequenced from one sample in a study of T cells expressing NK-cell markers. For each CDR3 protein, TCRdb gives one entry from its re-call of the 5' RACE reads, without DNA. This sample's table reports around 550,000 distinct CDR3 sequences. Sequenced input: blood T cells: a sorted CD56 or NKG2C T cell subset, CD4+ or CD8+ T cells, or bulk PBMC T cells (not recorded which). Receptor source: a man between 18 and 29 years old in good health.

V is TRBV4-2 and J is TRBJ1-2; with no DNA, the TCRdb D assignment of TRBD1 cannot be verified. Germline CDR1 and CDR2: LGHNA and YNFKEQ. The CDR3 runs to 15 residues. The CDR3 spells CASSLGTGKGYGYTF.

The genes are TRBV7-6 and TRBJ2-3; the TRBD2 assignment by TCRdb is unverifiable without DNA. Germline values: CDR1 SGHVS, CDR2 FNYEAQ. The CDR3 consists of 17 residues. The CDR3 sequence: CASQRWTGGPGTDTQYF.

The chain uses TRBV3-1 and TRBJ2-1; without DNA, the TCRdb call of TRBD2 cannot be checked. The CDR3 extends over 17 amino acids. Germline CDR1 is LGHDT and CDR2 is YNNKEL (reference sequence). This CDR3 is CASSQTAGLAGGYEQFF.

CDR3 sequence reads: CSADGVGNIQYF. The chain recombines TRBV20-1 with TRBJ2-4. Per germline, CDR1 DFQATT and CDR2 SNEGSKA (reference sequence). The CDR3 contains 12 residues.

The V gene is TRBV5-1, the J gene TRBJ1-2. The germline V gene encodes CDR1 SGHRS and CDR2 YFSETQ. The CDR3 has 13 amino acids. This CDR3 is CASSLDGRRSYTF.

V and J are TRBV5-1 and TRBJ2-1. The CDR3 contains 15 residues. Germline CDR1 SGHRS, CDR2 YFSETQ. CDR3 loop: CASSLAYSTENEQFF.

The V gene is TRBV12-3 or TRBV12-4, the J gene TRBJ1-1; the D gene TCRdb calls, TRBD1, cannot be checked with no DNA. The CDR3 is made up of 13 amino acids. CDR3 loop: CASSWDRVGEAFF.

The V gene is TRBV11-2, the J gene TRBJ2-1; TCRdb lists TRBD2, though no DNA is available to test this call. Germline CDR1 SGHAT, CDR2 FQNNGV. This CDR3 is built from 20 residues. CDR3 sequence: CASSLIWGGSSGRHYNEQFF.

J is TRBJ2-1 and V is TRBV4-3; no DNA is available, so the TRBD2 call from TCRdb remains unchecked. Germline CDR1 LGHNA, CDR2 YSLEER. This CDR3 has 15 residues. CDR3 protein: CASSLGLAGGYEQFF.

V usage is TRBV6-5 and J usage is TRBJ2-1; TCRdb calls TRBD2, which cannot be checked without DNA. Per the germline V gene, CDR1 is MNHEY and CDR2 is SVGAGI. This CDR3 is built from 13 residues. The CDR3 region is CASSYIPGGEQFF.

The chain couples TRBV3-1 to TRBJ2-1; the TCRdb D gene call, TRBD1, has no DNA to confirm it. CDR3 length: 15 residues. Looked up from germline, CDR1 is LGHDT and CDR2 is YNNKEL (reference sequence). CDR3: CASSPGPQTRNEQFF.

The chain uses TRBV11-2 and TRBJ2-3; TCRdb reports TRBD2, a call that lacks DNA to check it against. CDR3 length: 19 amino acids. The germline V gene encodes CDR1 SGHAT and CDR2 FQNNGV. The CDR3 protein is CASSRRVKGREGVEDTQYF.

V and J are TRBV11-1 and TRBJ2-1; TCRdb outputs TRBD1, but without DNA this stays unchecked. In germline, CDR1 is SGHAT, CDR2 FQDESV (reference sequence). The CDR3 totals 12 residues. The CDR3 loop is CASTSEGGEQFF. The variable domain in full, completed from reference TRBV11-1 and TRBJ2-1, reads EAEVAQSPRYKITEKSQAVAFWCDPISGHATLYWYRQILGQGPELLVQFQDESVVDDSQLPKDRFSAERLKGVDSTLKIQPAELGDSAMYLCASTSEGGEQFFGPGTRLTVL.

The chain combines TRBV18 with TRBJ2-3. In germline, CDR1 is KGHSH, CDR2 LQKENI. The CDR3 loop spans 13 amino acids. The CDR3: CASSPIGSDTQYF. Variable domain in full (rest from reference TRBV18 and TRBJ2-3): NAGVMQNPRHLVRRRGQEARLRCSPMKGHSHVYWYRQLPEEGLKFMVYLQKENIIDESGMPKERFSAEFPKEGPSILRIQQVVRGDSAAYFCASSPIGSDTQYFGPGTRLTVL.

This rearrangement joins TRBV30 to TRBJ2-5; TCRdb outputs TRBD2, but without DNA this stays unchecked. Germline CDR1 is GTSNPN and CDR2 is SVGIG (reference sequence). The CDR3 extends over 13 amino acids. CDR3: CAWGLAGGQTQYF.

The CDR3 sequence: CAWSVIGTLNTGELFF. This chain joins TRBV30 and TRBJ2-2; TCRdb's D call of TRBD2 is untestable without DNA. The CDR3 loop spans 16 amino acids. Germline CDR1 reads GTSNPN; CDR2 reads SVGIG (reference sequence).

Here the CDR3 reads CSARESGQGEKLFF. The chain combines TRBV20-1 with TRBJ1-4; TCRdb reports TRBD1, a call that lacks DNA to check it against. The CDR3 spans 14 residues. Germline CDR1 reads DFQATT; CDR2 reads SNEGSKA (reference sequence).

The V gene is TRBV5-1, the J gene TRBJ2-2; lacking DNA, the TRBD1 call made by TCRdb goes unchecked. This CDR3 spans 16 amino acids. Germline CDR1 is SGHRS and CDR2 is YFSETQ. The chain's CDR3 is CASSLVWGKNTGELFF.

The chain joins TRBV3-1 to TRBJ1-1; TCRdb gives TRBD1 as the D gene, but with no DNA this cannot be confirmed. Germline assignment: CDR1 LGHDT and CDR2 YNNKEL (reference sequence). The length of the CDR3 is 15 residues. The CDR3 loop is CASSLQGRVATEAFF.

This CDR3 is CASSHRNVEGYTF. The rearrangement joins TRBV4-3 to TRBJ1-2. Germline-derived CDR1 and CDR2 are LGHNA and YSLEER. The CDR3 loop spans 13 amino acids.

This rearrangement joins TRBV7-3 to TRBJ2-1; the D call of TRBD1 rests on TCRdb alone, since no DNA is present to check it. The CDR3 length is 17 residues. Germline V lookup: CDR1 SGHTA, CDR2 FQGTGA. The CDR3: CASSPTGGARSYNEQFF.